This TCR beta chain originates from a study of T-cell memory formation after mild COVID-19. Study-wide points: Certain responding clones were present in pre-infection memory, suggesting participation of cross-reactive memory. Later expanders leaned CD4+, whereas clones that contracted between day 15 and 85 were balanced CD4/CD8.

5'RACE primed at constant segments yielded TCR alpha and TCR beta cDNA libraries bearing sample barcodes and UMIs. TCRdb re-called the 5' RACE reads through MiXCR, storing one row per CDR3 protein. The sample contains 300,000 to 400,000 distinct CDR3 sequences, 20% to 25% of which appear only once. Points on this clonotype: Its antigen is not identified.

Germline lookup yields CDR1 DFQATT and CDR2 SNEGSKA (reference sequence). CDR3 length equals 13 residues. Trimming cost V 1 base and J 5 bases; bases outside gene matches: 1. The TCR was taken from an adult woman who had mild COVID-19 (a few samples of this study predate the infection). Cell type and time point are not known. What was sequenced was PBMCs or a T cell subset sorted from them (not recorded which). The J gene is TRBJ1-4, the V gene TRBV20-1, with 7 nucleotides matching TRBD1. CDR3 protein: CSARADRNEKLFF. CDR3 nucleotide sequence: TGCAGTGCTAGAGCGGACAGGAATGAAAAACTGTTTTTT.